This passage covers 6 T cell receptor beta chains from one sample sequenced in a study of blood T cell repertoires in COVID-19. Produced via immunoSEQ multiplex PCR; TCRdb's table is partial and in-frame only. The sample carries under 500,000 clones, around 89% recorded once. Sequenced material: peripheral blood. The source of these receptors is a woman aged 30 to 39 with acute or convalescent COVID-19.

The chain carries TRBV7-9 and TRBJ2-3; TRBD2 aligns across 7 bases. CDR1 is SEHNR and CDR2 is FQNEAQ in the germline V gene (reference sequence). With 3 bases clipped from V and 2 bases from J, the junction kept 5 bases outside the gene matches. The CDR3 spans 15 residues. This chain's CDR3 is CASSFGGGTTDTQYF. CDR3 bases: TGTGCCAGCAGCTTTGGCGGGGGAACCACAGATACGCAGTATTTT.

This clone is a singleton in its sample. The chain is built from TRBV29-1 and TRBJ2-1, with D unresolved. Trimming pared 3 bases from V and 0 bases from J, leaving 12 bases between. The CDR3 loop spans 15 amino acids. From germline, CDR1 is SQVTM and CDR2 ANQGSEA. CDR3 nucleotide sequence: TGCAGCGTTGATGGTACAGAGAGCTCCTACAATGAGCAGTTCTTC. This codes for CSVDGTESSYNEQFF.

This chain links TRBV11-2 with TRBJ2-5; D is ambiguous. V dropped 5 bases and J dropped 0 bases, with 4 bases sitting between them. The CDR3 has 12 residues. Germline CDR1 SGHAT, CDR2 FQNNGV. The CDR3 coding sequence is TGTGCCAGCAGCGAGGACCAAGAGACCCAGTACTTC. This gives the protein CASSEDQETQYF.

The chain recombines TRBV28 with TRBJ1-1, with D hard to call. Trimming removed 6 bases at V and 5 bases at J, with 10 bases between. Germline CDR1 reads MDHEN; CDR2 reads SYDVKM. This CDR3 is 12 amino acids long. The DNA of the CDR3 is TGTGCCAGCAGCCCGGGTGAAACTGAAGCTTTCTTT. Translating gives CASSPGETEAFF.

The chain uses TRBV7-9 and TRBJ1-2; the D gene is possibly TRBD1 (5 bases). Trimming took off 1 base at V and 8 bases at J, with 8 bases between the two ends. The germline CDR1 and CDR2 sequences are SEHNR and FQNEAQ (reference sequence). The CDR3 length is 12 residues. The CDR3 sequence is CASSLGTTGYTF. The CDR3 bases are TGTGCCAGCAGCTTAGGGACAACCGGCTACACCTTC.

V and J are TRBV5-1 and TRBJ2-3; 7 bases map to TRBD2. The CDR3 covers 13 residues. The V and J ends lost 0 bases and 6 bases, in that order; junction bases with no gene match: 1. Per germline, CDR1 SGHRS and CDR2 YFSETQ. This chain's CDR3 is CASSLVGGDTQYF. The CDR3 DNA is TGCGCCAGCAGCTTGGTCGGGGGGGATACGCAGTATTTT.